This T cell receptor (beta chain) comes out of a study of shared clonotypes between healthy human individuals. The table came from immunoSEQ multiplex PCR; TCRdb's copy has only in-frame clones and leaves some out. The sample shows under 600,000 clones, about 96% of them seen only once. After removal of 2 bases from V and 1 base from J, the junction contained 7 bases not matched to a gene. CDR1 LGHNA and CDR2 YNFKEQ come from the germline V gene. The CDR3 consists of 18 residues. This clone occurred once. This receptor was identified in a woman between 25 and 40 years old in good health. The sequenced sample consisted of naive CD4+ T cells sorted from blood. Indicated subset: CD45RA+ positively selected. The chain links TRBV4-2 to TRBJ2-7, with 14 bases identical to TRBD2. The CDR3 protein is CASSQSGLAGGTSYEQYF. The DNA of the CDR3 is TGTGCCAGCAGCCAATCCGGACTAGCGGGGGGCACTTCCTACGAGCAGTACTTC.